This T cell receptor (beta chain) was recovered during a study of somatic mutations in cytotoxic T cells in rheumatoid arthritis. Study results and limitations: Statistical analysis of the slight TRBV07 underrepresentation in rheumatoid arthritis patients did not adjust for multiple comparisons. The clonality of CD8+ T cells was not significantly different between rheumatoid arthritis patients and age-matched healthy controls.

V shed 3 bases and J 6 bases; nucleotides not matched to a gene: 14. Germline CDR1 and CDR2: GTSNPN and SVGIG (reference sequence). This CDR3 spans 17 amino acids. Here immunoSEQ multiplex PCR was the method, and the copy in TCRdb shows in-frame clones only, minus some. The repertoire holds 3,500 to 5,000 clones, with about 94% as singletons. On this clone: Its antigen is unidentified.

The clonotype originates from a woman aged 60-75 years with rheumatoid arthritis. The chain employs TRBV30 and TRBJ2-1, with 10 bases that match TRBD2. The sequencing input was CD8+ T cells sorted from blood. DNA for the CDR3: TGTGCCTGGAGGAAGGGAGAGCGGGAGGGTTACTTCAATGAGCAGTTCTTC. Translating gives CAWRKGEREGYFNEQFF. The variable domain in full, with the rest retrieved from reference TRBV30 and TRBJ2-1, is SQTIHQWPATLVQPVGSPLSLECTVEGTSNPNLYWYRQAAGRGLQLLFYSVGIGQISSEVPQNLSASRPQDRQFILSSKKLLLSDSGFYLCAWRKGEREGYFNEQFFGPGTRLTVL.